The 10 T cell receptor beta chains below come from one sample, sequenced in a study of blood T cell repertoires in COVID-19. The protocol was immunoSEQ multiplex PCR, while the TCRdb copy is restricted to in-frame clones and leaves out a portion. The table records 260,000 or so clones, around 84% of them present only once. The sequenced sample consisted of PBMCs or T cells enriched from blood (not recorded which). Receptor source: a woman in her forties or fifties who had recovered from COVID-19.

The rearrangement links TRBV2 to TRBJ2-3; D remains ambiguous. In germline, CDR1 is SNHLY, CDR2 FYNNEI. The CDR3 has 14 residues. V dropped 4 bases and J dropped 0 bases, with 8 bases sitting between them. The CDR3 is CASSVSPSTDTQYF. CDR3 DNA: TGTGCCAGCAGTGTGAGCCCTAGCACAGATACGCAGTATTTT.

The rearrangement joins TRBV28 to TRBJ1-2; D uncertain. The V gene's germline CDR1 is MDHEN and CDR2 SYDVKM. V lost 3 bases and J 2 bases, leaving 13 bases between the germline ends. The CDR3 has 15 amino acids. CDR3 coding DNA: TGTGCCAGCAGTTTGCGAAGCCCGTCAAACTATGGCTACACCTTC. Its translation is CASSLRSPSNYGYTF.

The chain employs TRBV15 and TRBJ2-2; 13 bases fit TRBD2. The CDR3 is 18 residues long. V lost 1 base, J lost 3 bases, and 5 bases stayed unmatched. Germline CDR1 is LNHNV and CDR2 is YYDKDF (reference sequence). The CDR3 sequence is CATSRGLAGGPYTGELFF. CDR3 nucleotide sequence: TGTGCCACCAGCAGAGGACTAGCGGGGGGCCCATACACCGGGGAGCTGTTTTTT.

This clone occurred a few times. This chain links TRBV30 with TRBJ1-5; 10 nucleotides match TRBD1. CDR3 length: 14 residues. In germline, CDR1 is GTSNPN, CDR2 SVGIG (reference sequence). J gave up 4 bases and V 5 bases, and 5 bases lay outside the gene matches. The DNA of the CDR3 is TGTGCCTGGGGTAGGGGACAGGGGAATCAGCCCCAGCATTTT. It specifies CAWGRGQGNQPQHF.

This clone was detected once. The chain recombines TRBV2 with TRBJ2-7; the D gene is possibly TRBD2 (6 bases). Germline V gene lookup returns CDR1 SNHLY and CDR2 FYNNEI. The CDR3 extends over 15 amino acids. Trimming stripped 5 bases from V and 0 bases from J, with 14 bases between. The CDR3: CASSWRDQSSYEQYF. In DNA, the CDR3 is TGTGCCAGCAGTTGGCGGGACCAAAGCTCCTACGAGCAGTACTTC.

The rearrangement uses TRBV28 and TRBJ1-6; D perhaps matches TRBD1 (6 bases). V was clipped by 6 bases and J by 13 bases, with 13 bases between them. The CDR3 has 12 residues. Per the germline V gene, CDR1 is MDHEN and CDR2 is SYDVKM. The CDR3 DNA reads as TGTGCCAGCAGAATAACAGGGACCCCCCTCCACTTT. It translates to CASRITGTPLHF.

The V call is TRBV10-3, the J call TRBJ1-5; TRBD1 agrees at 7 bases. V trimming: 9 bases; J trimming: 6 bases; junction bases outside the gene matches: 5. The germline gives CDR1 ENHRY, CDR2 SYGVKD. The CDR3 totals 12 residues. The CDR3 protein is CAIGQEGQPQHF. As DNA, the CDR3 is TGTGCCATAGGACAGGAGGGTCAGCCCCAGCATTTT.

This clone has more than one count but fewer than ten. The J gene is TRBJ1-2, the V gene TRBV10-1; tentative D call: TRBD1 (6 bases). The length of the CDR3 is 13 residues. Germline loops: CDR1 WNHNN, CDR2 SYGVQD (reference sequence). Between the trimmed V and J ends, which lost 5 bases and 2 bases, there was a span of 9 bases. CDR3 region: CASSQDSNYGYTF. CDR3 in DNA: TGCGCCAGCAGTCAGGACAGCAACTATGGCTACACCTTC.

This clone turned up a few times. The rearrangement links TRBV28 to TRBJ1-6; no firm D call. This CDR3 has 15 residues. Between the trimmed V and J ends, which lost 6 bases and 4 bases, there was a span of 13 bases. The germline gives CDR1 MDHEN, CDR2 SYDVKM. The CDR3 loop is CASSPSGRYNSPLHF. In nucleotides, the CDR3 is TGTGCCAGCAGCCCCTCGGGGAGATATAATTCACCCCTCCACTTT.

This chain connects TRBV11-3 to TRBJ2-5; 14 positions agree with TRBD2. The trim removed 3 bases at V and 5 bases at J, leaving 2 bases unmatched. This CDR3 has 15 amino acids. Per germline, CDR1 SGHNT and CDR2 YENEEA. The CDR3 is CASSLGLAGVETQYF. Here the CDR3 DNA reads TGTGCCAGCAGCTTGGGACTAGCGGGAGTTGAGACCCAGTACTTC.